This TCR beta chain originates from a study of T cells in Graves' hyperthyroidism and ophthalmopathy. Findings and caveats of the study: Ophthalmopathy prediction by the model preceded onset by a median about 6 months.

From more than 9 ml of fresh peripheral blood, PBMCs were isolated. This clonotype came up many times. The antigen is not known. The CDR3 has 13 residues. Germline V gene lookup returns CDR1 DFQATT and CDR2 SNEGSKA (reference sequence). V lost 6 bases and J lost 4, with 13 bases in between. Amplification of TCR beta CDR3 regions was performed using RNA transcripts as template. RT-PCR in the first round (using the HTBI primer set) targeted the TCR CDR3. TCRdb used MiXCR to reprocess the multiplex PCR reads, holding one entry per CDR3 protein. Among a few hundred thousand distinct CDR3 sequences listed, around 13% were seen once.

V is TRBV20-1 and J is TRBJ2-1; D perhaps matches TRBD2 (5 bases). This clonotype was sampled from a woman between 18 and 29 years old with Graves' hyperthyroidism. Material: blood. CDR3 DNA: TGCAGTGCCCCCGGGGAACTATACAATGAGCAGTTCTTC. It encodes CSAPGELYNEQFF.